The clone carrying this T cell receptor (beta chain) was counted ten times or more. Its antigen is unknown. This CDR3 spans 11 amino acids. CDR1 is DFQATT, CDR2 SNEGSKA, per germline (reference sequence). The V and J ends lost 6 bases and 3 bases respectively, with 9 bases between them. The data stem from a study of CD8 T cells in ankylosing spondylitis. Study results and limitations: Disease-linked clones were found to be CD8+ and relatively rare in peripheral blood. It was reported that disease-linked clones were significantly enriched in matched ankylosing spondylitis synovial fluid. What appeared characteristic of ankylosing spondylitis blood was a TCR beta motif of fewer than ten highly homologous variants.

Construction of TCR beta libraries was performed using quantitative 5'-RACE with molecular barcodes. MiXCR was run by TCRdb on the 5' RACE reads, yielding one entry per CDR3 protein. This table holds about 250,000 distinct CDR3 sequences, 30% to 40% found once. This chain connects TRBV20-1 to TRBJ2-7; D gene ambiguous. Material for sequencing was blood, either unsorted or a sorted T cell fraction (not recorded which). This clonotype was obtained from a male donor with ankylosing spondylitis or in good health (not recorded which). The DNA of the CDR3 is TGCAGTGCCCTATGGGGCTACGAGCAGTACTTC. The encoded protein is CSALWGYEQYF.